These T cell receptor beta chains were read from a single sample in a study of T cell responses to AZD1222 COVID-19 vaccine. The repertoire was sequenced with immunoSEQ multiplex PCR; TCRdb's copy has only in-frame clones and lacks some. Seen here are over 95,000 clones, 80% to 90% observed once, and the top ten hold 12%. The sequenced sample was peripheral blood, obtained on day 0 of AZD1222 vaccination. The receptors come from an adult in good health. CDR3s include the opening cysteine and the closing phenylalanine or tryptophan. Fields, in order: J gene, V gene, D gene, clone size, CDR3 protein, CDR3 DNA. D genes are given only for firm matches. A clone size is listed for some rows: how often the clone was seen (once, few, many), or a class if it is expanded.

j_gene: TRBJ1-1; v_gene: TRBV19; d_gene: TRBD1; abundance: .; CDR3aa: CASSNRQGALDTEAFF; CDR3nt: TGTGCCAGTAGTAATCGACAGGGGGCGCTGGACACTGAAGCTTTCTTT
j_gene: TRBJ1-2; v_gene: TRBV4-2; d_gene: .; abundance: .; CDR3aa: CASSQDRSINYGYTF; CDR3nt: TGTGCCAGCAGCCAAGACCGTAGCATCAACTATGGCTACACCTTC
j_gene: TRBJ2-7; v_gene: TRBV11-3; d_gene: .; abundance: .; CDR3aa: CASSFVPYEQYF; CDR3nt: TGTGCCAGCAGTTTTGTGCCCTACGAGCAGTACTTC
j_gene: TRBJ2-7; v_gene: TRBV5-1; d_gene: TRBD1; abundance: .; CDR3aa: CASSRGQGWDEQYF; CDR3nt: TGCGCCAGCAGCCGGGGACAGGGTTGGGACGAGCAGTACTTC
j_gene: TRBJ1-6; v_gene: TRBV27; d_gene: .; abundance: .; CDR3aa: CASSLSSQGHNSPLHF; CDR3nt: TGTGCCAGCAGTTTATCGTCCCAGGGGCACAATTCACCCCTCCACTTT
j_gene: TRBJ2-2; v_gene: TRBV9; d_gene: .; abundance: .; CDR3aa: CASSAVAVNTGELFF; CDR3nt: TGTGCCAGCAGCGCGGTAGCGGTGAACACCGGGGAGCTGTTTTTT
j_gene: TRBJ2-1; v_gene: TRBV28; d_gene: TRBD2; abundance: .; CDR3aa: CASSLWGTLAADSYNEQFF; CDR3nt: TGTGCCAGCAGTTTATGGGGAACGCTAGCGGCAGACTCTTACAATGAGCAGTTCTTC
j_gene: TRBJ1-2; v_gene: TRBV28; d_gene: TRBD1; abundance: once; CDR3aa: CASTPVRQGAYGYTF; CDR3nt: TGTGCCAGCACTCCAGTCAGACAGGGGGCCTATGGCTACACCTTC
j_gene: TRBJ2-1; v_gene: TRBV6-1; d_gene: TRBD2; abundance: once; CDR3aa: CASSESSGRFHEQFF; CDR3nt: TGTGCCAGCAGTGAAAGTAGCGGGAGATTTCATGAGCAGTTCTTC
j_gene: TRBJ1-6; v_gene: TRBV5-4; d_gene: .; abundance: .; CDR3aa: CASSCGPDSSSYNSPLHF; CDR3nt: TGTGCCAGCAGCTGTGGACCGGACAGTAGCTCCTATAATTCACCCCTCCACTTT
j_gene: TRBJ2-1; v_gene: TRBV20-1; d_gene: .; abundance: .; CDR3aa: CSATRGAEQFF; CDR3nt: TGCAGTGCTACACGTGGGGCTGAGCAGTTCTTC
j_gene: TRBJ2-5; v_gene: TRBV7-9; d_gene: .; abundance: .; CDR3aa: CASSLGGVGGETQYF; CDR3nt: TGTGCCAGCAGTCTAGGGGGAGTCGGTGGCGAGACCCAGTACTTC
j_gene: TRBJ2-1; v_gene: TRBV7-9; d_gene: .; abundance: .; CDR3aa: CASSLTYNEQFF; CDR3nt: TGTGCCAGCAGCCTCACATACAATGAGCAGTTCTTC
j_gene: TRBJ1-4; v_gene: TRBV7-3; d_gene: .; abundance: .; CDR3aa: CASSLGAGEKLFF; CDR3nt: TGTGCCAGCAGCTTGGGGGCCGGTGAAAAACTGTTTTTT
j_gene: TRBJ2-7; v_gene: TRBV28; d_gene: .; abundance: .; CDR3aa: CASSKYYEQYF; CDR3nt: TGTGCCAGCAGTAAGTACTACGAGCAGTACTTC
j_gene: TRBJ2-3; v_gene: TRBV29-1; d_gene: TRBD1; abundance: .; CDR3aa: CSVEPTGKPDTQYF; CDR3nt: TGCAGCGTTGAACCGACAGGGAAACCAGATACGCAGTATTTT
j_gene: TRBJ2-2; v_gene: TRBV2; d_gene: .; abundance: .; CDR3aa: CASRGATSNTGELFF; CDR3nt: TGTGCCAGCAGGGGGGCGACTAGTAACACCGGGGAGCTGTTTTTT
j_gene: TRBJ1-5; v_gene: TRBV2; d_gene: TRBD1; abundance: .; CDR3aa: CASTRTTGGNQPQHF; CDR3nt: TGTGCCAGCACCCGAACGACAGGGGGCAATCAGCCCCAGCATTTT
j_gene: TRBJ1-2; v_gene: TRBV28; d_gene: .; abundance: once; CDR3aa: CASTFRDVGRGYTF; CDR3nt: TGTGCCAGCACATTCCGGGACGTCGGACGGGGCTACACCTTC
j_gene: TRBJ1-2; v_gene: TRBV29-1; d_gene: .; abundance: .; CDR3aa: CSARGHGKNYGYTF; CDR3nt: TGCAGCGCCCGGGGCCATGGCAAAAACTATGGCTACACCTTC
j_gene: TRBJ1-2; v_gene: TRBV19; d_gene: .; abundance: .; CDR3aa: CASSTRRDIGYTF; CDR3nt: TGTGCCAGTAGTACGCGAAGGGACATTGGCTACACCTTC
j_gene: TRBJ2-7; v_gene: TRBV27; d_gene: .; abundance: .; CDR3aa: CASSLGQFYEQYF; CDR3nt: TGTGCCAGCAGTTTGGGACAATTCTACGAGCAGTACTTC
j_gene: TRBJ1-1; v_gene: TRBV3-1/TRBV3-2; d_gene: .; abundance: .; CDR3aa: CASSQDIRSGTEAFF; CDR3nt: TGTGCCAGCAGCCAAGATATACGTTCCGGGACTGAAGCTTTCTTT
j_gene: TRBJ2-7; v_gene: TRBV24-1; d_gene: TRBD1; abundance: .; CDR3aa: CATSDPGTGSYEQYF; CDR3nt: TGTGCCACCAGTGATCCGGGGACAGGGTCGTACGAGCAGTACTTC
j_gene: TRBJ2-2; v_gene: TRBV30; d_gene: .; abundance: .; CDR3aa: CAWFEGVGTGELFF; CDR3nt: TGTGCCTGGTTTGAAGGGGTGGGCACCGGGGAGCTGTTTTTT
j_gene: TRBJ2-7; v_gene: TRBV6-1; d_gene: .; abundance: .; CDR3aa: CASSEAGLTYEQYF; CDR3nt: TGTGCCAGCAGTGAAGCGGGACTGACCTACGAGCAGTACTTC